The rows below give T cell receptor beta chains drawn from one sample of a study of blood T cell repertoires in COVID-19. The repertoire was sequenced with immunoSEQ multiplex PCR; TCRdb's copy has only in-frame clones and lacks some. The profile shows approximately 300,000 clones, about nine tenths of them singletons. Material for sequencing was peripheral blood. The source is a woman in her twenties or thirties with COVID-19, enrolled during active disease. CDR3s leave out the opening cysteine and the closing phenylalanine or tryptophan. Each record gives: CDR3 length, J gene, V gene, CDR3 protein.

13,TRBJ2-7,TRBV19,ASSMAAGGNYEQY
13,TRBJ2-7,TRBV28,ASRGLAGALYEQY
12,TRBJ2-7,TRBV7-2,ASSLGGFAYEQY
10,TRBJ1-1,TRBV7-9,ASSPYSAEAF
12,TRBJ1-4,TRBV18,ASSPQRAEEKLF
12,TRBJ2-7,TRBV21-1,ASSNQDSSYEQY
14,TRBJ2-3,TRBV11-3,ASSLGASGSADTQY
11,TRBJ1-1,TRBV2,AGRAGSNTEAF
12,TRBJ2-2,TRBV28,ASSNGKTAGELF
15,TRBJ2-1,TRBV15,ATSRDVEAGGGNEQF
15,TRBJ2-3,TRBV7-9,ASSRHPGQGALDTQY
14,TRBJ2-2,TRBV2,ASSEGGTSLAGELF
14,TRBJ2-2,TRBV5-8,ASSAPGQGNTGELF
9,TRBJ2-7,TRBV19,ATQGTYEQY
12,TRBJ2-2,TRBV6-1,ASSELAGDGELF
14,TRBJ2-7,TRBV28,ASSLPGQGAKSEQY
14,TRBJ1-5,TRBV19,ASSINRGPNNQPQH
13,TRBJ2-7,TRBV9,ASSVGLAGPYEQY
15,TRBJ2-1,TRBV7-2,ASSLMGLAATYNEQF
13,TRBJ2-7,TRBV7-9,ASSQSTGTLYEQY
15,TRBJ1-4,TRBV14,ASSPAGVLSANEKLF
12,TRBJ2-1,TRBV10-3,AISPALEDNEQF
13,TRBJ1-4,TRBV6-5,ASSYGQGFNEKLF
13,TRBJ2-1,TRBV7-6,ASSSSGGSYNEQF
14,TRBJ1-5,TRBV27,ASSLWGRYSNQPQH
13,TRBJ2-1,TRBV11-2,ASSRTSGSRNEQF
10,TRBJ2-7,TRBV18,ASSSDSYEQY
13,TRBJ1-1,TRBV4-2,ASSPTDPQGAQAF
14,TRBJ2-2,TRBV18,ASSPTETGGTGELF
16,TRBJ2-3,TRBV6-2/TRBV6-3,ASSYPRDSGTSTDTQY
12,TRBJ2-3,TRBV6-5,ASRTGQNTDTQY
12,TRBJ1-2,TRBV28,ASSFTGTGDGYT
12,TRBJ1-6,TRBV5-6,ASSLFSHNSPLH
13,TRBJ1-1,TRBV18,ASSPNRVGNTEAF
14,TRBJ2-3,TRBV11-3,ASSHARGQGADTQY
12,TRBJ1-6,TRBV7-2,ASSLVTEGSPLH
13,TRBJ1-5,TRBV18,ASSPETGLVQPQH
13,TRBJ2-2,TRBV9,ASSPWEVGTGELF
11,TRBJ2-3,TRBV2,ASIRSGTDTQY
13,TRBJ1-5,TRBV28,ASSPVGRINQPQH
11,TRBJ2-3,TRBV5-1,ASAYRATDTQY
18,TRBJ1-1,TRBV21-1,ASSKAKLPSTGGRNTEAF
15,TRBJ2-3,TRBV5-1,ASSLVPSGMGTDTQY
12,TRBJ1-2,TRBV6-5,ASEGGTGSYGYT
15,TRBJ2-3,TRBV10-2,ASSAEGGVEGTDTQY
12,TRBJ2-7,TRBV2,ASVPGQGLYEQY
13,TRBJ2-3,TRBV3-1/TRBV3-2,ASSQDRVSTDTQY
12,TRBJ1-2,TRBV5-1,ASSFVGGEDGYT
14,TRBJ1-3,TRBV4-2,ASSQEWRGTGNTIY
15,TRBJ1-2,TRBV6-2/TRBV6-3,ASSYPVGQGNYGGYT
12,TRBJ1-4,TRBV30,AWSPSRNREKLF